This note documents a single T cell receptor beta chain sequence. The antigen remains undetermined. CDR3 length equals 14 residues. V gave up 1 base and J gave up 4 bases, with 10 bases separating them. Germline CDR1 reads MGHRA; CDR2 reads YSYEKL. Positively selected for CCR7, the CD45RO-negative cells used as naive CD8 cells excluded terminally differentiated effector memory CD45RA+ cells. The protocol was immunoSEQ multiplex PCR, while the TCRdb copy is restricted to in-frame clones and leaves out a portion. The sample includes about 2.1 million clones, about 94% seen only once; the top ten take less than 2%. These data originate in a study of shared clonotypes between healthy human individuals. Study-level points and caveats: In having few donors, the study represented limited genetic and exposure-history diversity.

Sequencing input: naive CD8+ T cells from PBMCs. The receptor was isolated from a man aged 18 to 29 in good health. Some clones in this sample may be carry-over from other donors' samples. V usage is TRBV4-1 and J usage is TRBJ2-5; D is unclear. The DNA of the CDR3 is TGCGCCAGCAGCCAAGTCGCCTCTTTAGAGACCCAGTACTTC. Its translation is CASSQVASLETQYF.